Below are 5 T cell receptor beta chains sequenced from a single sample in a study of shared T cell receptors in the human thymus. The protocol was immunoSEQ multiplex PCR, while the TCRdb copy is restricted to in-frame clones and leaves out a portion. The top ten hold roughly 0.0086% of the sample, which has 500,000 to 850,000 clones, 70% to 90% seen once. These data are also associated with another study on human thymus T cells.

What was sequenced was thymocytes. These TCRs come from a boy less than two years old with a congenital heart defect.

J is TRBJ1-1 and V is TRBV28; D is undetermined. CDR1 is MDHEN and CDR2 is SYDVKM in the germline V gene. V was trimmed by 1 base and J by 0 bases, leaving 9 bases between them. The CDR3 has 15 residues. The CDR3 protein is CASSLFRTMNTEAFF. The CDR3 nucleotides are TGTGCCAGCAGTTTATTTCGTACAATGAACACTGAAGCTTTCTTT.

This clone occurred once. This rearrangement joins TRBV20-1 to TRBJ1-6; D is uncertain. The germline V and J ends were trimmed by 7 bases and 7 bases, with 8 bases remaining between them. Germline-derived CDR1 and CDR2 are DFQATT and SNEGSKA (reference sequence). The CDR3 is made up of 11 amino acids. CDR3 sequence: CSDKQNSPLHF. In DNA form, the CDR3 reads TGCAGTGATAAGCAAAATTCACCCCTCCACTTT.

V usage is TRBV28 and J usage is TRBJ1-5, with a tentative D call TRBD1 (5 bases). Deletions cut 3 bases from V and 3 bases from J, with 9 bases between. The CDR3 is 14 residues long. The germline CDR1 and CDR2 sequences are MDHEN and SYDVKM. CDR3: CASSFDSHNQPQHF. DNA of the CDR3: TGTGCCAGCAGTTTTGACAGCCACAATCAGCCCCAGCATTTT.

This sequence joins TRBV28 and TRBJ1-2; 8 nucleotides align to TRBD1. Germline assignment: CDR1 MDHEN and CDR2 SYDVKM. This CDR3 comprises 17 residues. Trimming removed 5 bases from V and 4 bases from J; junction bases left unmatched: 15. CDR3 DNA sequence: TGTGCCAGCAGTCCCCAGACAGGGGAGGAGAATTTCTATGGCTACACCTTC. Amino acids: CASSPQTGEENFYGYTF.

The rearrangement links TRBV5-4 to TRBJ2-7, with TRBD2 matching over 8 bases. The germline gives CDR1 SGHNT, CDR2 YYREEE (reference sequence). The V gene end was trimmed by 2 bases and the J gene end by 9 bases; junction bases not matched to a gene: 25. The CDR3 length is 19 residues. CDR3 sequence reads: CASSFQSGSLSTSYGGQYF. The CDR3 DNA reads TGTGCCAGCAGCTTTCAAAGCGGGAGCCTATCCACTTCCTATGGTGGGCAGTACTTC.